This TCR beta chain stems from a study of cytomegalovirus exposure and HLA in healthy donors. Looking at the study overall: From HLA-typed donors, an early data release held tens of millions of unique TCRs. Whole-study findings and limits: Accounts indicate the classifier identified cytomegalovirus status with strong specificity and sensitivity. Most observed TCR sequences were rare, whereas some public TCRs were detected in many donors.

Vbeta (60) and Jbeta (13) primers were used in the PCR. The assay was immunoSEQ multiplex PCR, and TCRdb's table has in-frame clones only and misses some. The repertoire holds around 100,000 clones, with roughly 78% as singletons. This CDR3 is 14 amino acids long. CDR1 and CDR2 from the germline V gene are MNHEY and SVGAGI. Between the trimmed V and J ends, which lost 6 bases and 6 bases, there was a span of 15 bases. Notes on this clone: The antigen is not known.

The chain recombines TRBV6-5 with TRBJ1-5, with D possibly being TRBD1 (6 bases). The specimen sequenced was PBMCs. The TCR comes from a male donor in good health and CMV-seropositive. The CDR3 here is CASSPGGATQPQHF. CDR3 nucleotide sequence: TGTGCCAGCAGCCCGGGGGGGGCTACTCAGCCCCAGCATTTT.